The TCR beta chain described here comes from a study of blood T cell repertoires in COVID-19. Study information: Specimens from acute and convalescent COVID-19 originated in the United States, Italy and Spain. PBMCs, B-cell-depleted T cells, or T cells provided the cDNA or gDNA that made up the material.

V was cut by 3 bases and J by 4 bases, with 9 bases left in between. CDR3 length: 13 amino acids. In germline, CDR1 is SEHNR, CDR2 FQNEAQ (reference sequence). Per the original methods: Amplification from reference gene primers served as the basis for estimated nucleated cell counts. Sequencing used immunoSEQ multiplex PCR; TCRdb keeps in-frame clones, though not all of them. The D gene and trimming were derived from the DNA, and the V and J assignments and clone size from that table. In the table there are 150,000 to 200,000 clones, around 90% of which are singletons. This receptor was obtained from a young man with acute or convalescent COVID-19. This chain links TRBV7-9 with TRBJ1-2; D gene uncertain. Source material: peripheral blood. In DNA form, the CDR3 reads TGTGCCAGCAGCTTCGAGGCCGTCTATGGCTACACCTTC. This gives the protein CASSFEAVYGYTF.